What follows are 10 T cell receptor beta chains derived from one specimen sequenced in a study of breast tumors, draining lymph nodes, adjacent tissues. Breast cancer patients provided tissue from their axillary draining lymph nodes. In TCRdb, the multiplex PCR reads were re-called with MiXCR into one record per CDR3 protein. The sample comprises some 130,000 distinct CDR3 sequences, approximately 20% of which are singletons, and less than 4% rests with the top ten. The sequencing sample was made of axillary lymph node tissue. All receptors come from a female donor with breast cancer. Some clones in this sample may be carry-over from other donors' samples.

This clonotype came up many times. The rearrangement joins TRBV7-9 to TRBJ1-2; 10 bases are shared with TRBD1. In germline, CDR1 is SEHNR, CDR2 FQNEAQ (reference sequence). The CDR3 is made up of 15 amino acids. Losses at the gene ends were 5 bases for V and 2 bases for J; bases not matched to a gene: 5. CDR3 in DNA: TGTGCCAGCAGCCCAACGGGACAGGGGAACTATGGCTACACCTTC. As protein: CASSPTGQGNYGYTF.

Ten or more counts support this clonotype. The chain recombines TRBV12-5 with TRBJ2-1; D might be TRBD1 or TRBD2, each matching 5 bases. The CDR3 is made up of 19 amino acids. V lost 0 bases and J 1 base, leaving 19 bases between the germline ends. CDR1 LGHNT and CDR2 FRNRAP come from the germline V gene. The CDR3 here is CASGLVLWGISKSYNEQFF. The CDR3 bases are TGTGCTAGTGGTTTGGTTCTCTGGGGGATCTCAAAATCCTACAATGAGCAGTTCTTC.

This clonotype was seen repeatedly, ten times or more. The CDR3 coding sequence is TGTGCCACCAGCAGACGTGAACACAGGGCGGAGCAGTTCTTC. This translates into CATSRREHRAEQFF. J is TRBJ2-1 and V is TRBV15; possible D gene TRBD1, 6 bases. V was shortened by 2 bases and J by 10 bases, with 15 bases between the two germline ends. Germline V gives CDR1 LNHNV, CDR2 YYDKDF (reference sequence). The CDR3 is 14 amino acids.

This clonotype appeared a single time. J is TRBJ2-3 and V is TRBV19; D assignment may be TRBD1 or TRBD2 (5 bases each). This CDR3 is 16 amino acids long. Trimming removed 2 bases at V and 6 bases at J, with 18 bases between. The V gene's germline CDR1 is LNHDA and CDR2 SQIVND (reference sequence). The CDR3, as DNA: TGTGCCAGTAGTATAAGGCTGGATGGGGGAAGGGATACGCAGTATTTT. It specifies CASSIRLDGGRDTQYF.

This clonotype was detected once. J is TRBJ2-7 and V is TRBV30; maybe TRBD2 (5 bases). Deletions cut 0 bases from V and 2 bases from J, with 11 bases between. The CDR3 loop spans 14 amino acids. Germline values: CDR1 GTSNPN, CDR2 SVGIG (reference sequence). CDR3 residues: CAWSVGGSPYEQYF. The CDR3, as DNA: TGTGCCTGGAGTGTAGGTGGGAGCCCCTACGAGCAGTACTTC.

The chain is built from TRBV6-1 and TRBJ2-1; 9 bases align to TRBD2. The ends lost 3 bases at V and 5 bases at J; junction bases unmatched: 11. This CDR3 is 17 amino acids long. CDR1 and CDR2 from the germline V gene are MNHNS and SASEGT. DNA of the CDR3: TGTGCCAGCAGTGATGTCGGATCGGCTAGCGGGAACAATGAGCAGTTCTTC. Translation gives CASSDVGSASGNNEQFF.

This clonotype was counted many times. The genes are TRBV11-2 and TRBJ2-1; 8 nucleotides align to TRBD2. Per germline, CDR1 SGHAT and CDR2 FQNNGV. The ends lost 2 bases at V and 9 bases at J; junction bases unmatched: 9. The CDR3 is made up of 15 amino acids. CDR3 bases: TGTGCCAGCAGCTTAATAAGCGGGAGCGATGGTGAGCAGTTCTTC. It yields the protein CASSLISGSDGEQFF.

Many counts were recorded for this clonotype. V usage is TRBV6-1 and J usage is TRBJ1-3; a weak D match, TRBD1 (5 bases). This CDR3 has 13 residues. Germline V CDR1 and CDR2: MNHNS, SASEGT. The germline V and J ends were trimmed by 9 bases and 2 bases, with 11 bases remaining between them. CDR3 in amino acids: CASETGTGNTIYF. The CDR3 region has the DNA TGTGCCAGTGAAACAGGAACTGGAAACACCATATATTTT.

With regard to this clonotype: A much larger clone lies one base from this, so it may be a read error. V usage is TRBV19 and J usage is TRBJ1-5; TRBD1 matches 7 bases. The CDR3 covers 15 residues. In germline, CDR1 is LNHDA, CDR2 SQIVND (reference sequence). CDR3 sequence: CAGSPDRVGGQPQHF. CDR3 sequence (DNA): TGTGCCGGTAGCCCAGACAGGGTGGGTGGCCAGCCCCAGCATTTT. The full variable domain, in which reference TRBV19 and TRBJ1-5 provide the parts outside the CDR3, is DGGITQSPKYLFRKEGQNVTLSCEQNLNHDAMYWYRQDPGQGLRLIYYSQIVNDFQKGDIAEGYSVSREKKESFPLTVTSAQKNPTAFYLCAGSPDRVGGQPQHFGDGTRLSIL.

The J gene is TRBJ2-4, the V gene TRBV6-2 or TRBV6-3; weak D call: TRBD1 (5 bases). The length of the CDR3 is 15 residues. The germline V and J ends were trimmed by 6 bases and 7 bases, with 19 bases remaining between them. Germline CDR1 is MNHEY and CDR2 is SVGEGT. CDR3 in amino acids: CASRASGFRWNIQYF. DNA of the CDR3: TGTGCCAGCAGGGCTTCAGGGTTCAGGTGGAACATTCAGTACTTC.